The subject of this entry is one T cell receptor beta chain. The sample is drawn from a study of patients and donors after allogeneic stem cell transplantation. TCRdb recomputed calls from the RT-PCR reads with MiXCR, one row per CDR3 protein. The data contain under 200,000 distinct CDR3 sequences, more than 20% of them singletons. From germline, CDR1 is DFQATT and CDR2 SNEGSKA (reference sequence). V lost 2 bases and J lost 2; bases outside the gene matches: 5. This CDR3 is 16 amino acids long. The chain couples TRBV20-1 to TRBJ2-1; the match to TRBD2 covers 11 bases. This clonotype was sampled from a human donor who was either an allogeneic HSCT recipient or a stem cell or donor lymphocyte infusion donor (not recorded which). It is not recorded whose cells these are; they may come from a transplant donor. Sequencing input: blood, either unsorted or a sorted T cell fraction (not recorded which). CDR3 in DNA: TGCAGTGCTAGACCCACTAGCGGGGGTGCCTACAATGAGCAGTTCTTC. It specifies CSARPTSGGAYNEQFF.